These 5 T cell receptor beta chains share one sample of origin, sequenced in a study of blood T cell repertoires in COVID-19. Using immunoSEQ multiplex PCR, the repertoire was profiled, and TCRdb retains in-frame clones only, with some absent. The sample has fewer than 500,000 clones; 70% to 90% are singletons. Specimen: peripheral blood. The receptors here all came from a woman aged 30 to 39 with active or convalescent COVID-19.

V gene TRBV2 combines with J gene TRBJ2-1; TRBD2 matches 14 bases. CDR3 length equals 15 residues. Trimming took 8 bases from V and 6 from J; bases not matched to a gene: 6. The germline CDR1 and CDR2 sequences are SNHLY and FYNNEI. The CDR3 sequence: CASQGLAGEGNEQFF. The CDR3 nucleotides are TGTGCCAGCCAGGGACTAGCGGGGGAGGGCAATGAGCAGTTCTTC.

The V gene is TRBV19, the J gene TRBJ1-2; perhaps TRBD1 as D (5 bases). The ends were cut back, 4 bases at V and 3 bases at J, with 15 bases in the middle. The germline gives CDR1 LNHDA, CDR2 SQIVND (reference sequence). CDR3 size: 15 residues. CDR3 in DNA: TGTGCCAGTAGTACAACCCCCCGGACACACTATGGCTACACCTTC. It encodes CASSTTPRTHYGYTF.

The chain employs TRBV5-6 and TRBJ2-7; D is perhaps TRBD1 (6 bases). This CDR3 has 15 amino acids. The V and J ends lost 0 bases and 3 bases respectively, with 13 bases between them. Per the germline V gene, CDR1 is SGHDT and CDR2 is YYEEEE. The CDR3 protein is CASSLGQDPDYEQYF. CDR3 nucleotide sequence: TGTGCCAGCAGCTTGGGACAGGATCCAGACTACGAGCAGTACTTC.

This clone is a singleton in its sample. The V call is TRBV27, the J call TRBJ2-2, with 8 bases fitting TRBD2. Germline values: CDR1 MNHEY, CDR2 SMNVEV (reference sequence). V gave up 3 bases and J gave up 1 base; unmatched junction bases: 1. This CDR3 is 15 amino acids long. The CDR3 DNA reads TGTGCCAGCAGTTTGGCGGGAGGGAACACCGGGGAGCTGTTTTTT. Translation gives CASSLAGGNTGELFF.

This clone was seen only once. The chain carries TRBV2 and TRBJ1-1; a weak D match, TRBD1 (5 bases). V was cut by 8 bases and J by 0 bases, with 10 bases left in between. Germline CDR1 is SNHLY and CDR2 is FYNNEI. The CDR3 runs 13 residues. CDR3 nucleotide sequence: TGTGCCAGCGACAGAATCGTGAACACTGAAGCTTTCTTT. Its protein product is CASDRIVNTEAFF.